These T cell receptor beta chains were read from a single sample in a study of T cell repertoires in cytomegalovirus infection. From the reads, TCRdb called clonotypes with MiXCR, one entry per CDR3 protein. The sample lists 100,000 to 150,000 distinct CDR3 sequences, 8% to 9% occurring once. The sequencing sample was made of PBMCs. All receptors come from a human donor in good health (CMV status not recorded). Some clones in this sample may be carry-over from other donors' samples. Each CDR3 is given with its conserved first and last residue. A D gene is named only where the DNA matches it firmly. Clone size is given for some rows only: seen once, a few or many times, or a class if the clone is expanded.

.	.	TRBV19	TRBJ1-2	TGTGCCAGTAGTATATTAGCCGGTGGAAGCTACACCTTC	CASSILAGGSYTF
.	many	TRBV28	TRBJ1-1	TGTGCCAGCGAGATTTCTGGATCGAACACTGAAGCTTTCTTT	CASEISGSNTEAFF
.	many	TRBV20-1	TRBJ1-2	TGCAGTGCTAGACTCCGGGACTCTTATGGCTACACCTTC	CSARLRDSYGYTF
TRBD1	many	TRBV20-1	TRBJ2-7	TGCAGTGCTAGACCTAGGGGGGGACAGGGAGGCTCCTACGAGCAGTACTTC	CSARPRGGQGGSYEQYF
.	.	TRBV27	TRBJ1-5	TGTGCCAGCAGTTTAGGTCGGCCAGTTGGTAATCAGCCCCAGCATTTT	CASSLGRPVGNQPQHF
.	.	TRBV29-1	TRBJ1-1	TGCAGCGTCCTGGGGGGGGTTGGAAAGAACACTGAAGCTTTCTTT	CSVLGGVGKNTEAFF
TRBD1	.	TRBV2	TRBJ2-5	TGTGCCAGCAGTTGGGACAGACCCCAAGAGACCCAGTACTTC	CASSWDRPQETQYF
TRBD1	.	TRBV20-1	TRBJ1-1	TGCAGTGCTCCCGACAGGGGGGGCACTGAAGCTTTCTTT	CSAPDRGGTEAFF
.	few	TRBV2	TRBJ2-7	TGTGCCAGCAGTGAATATCGGGGCCGTTCCTACGAGCAGTACTTC	CASSEYRGRSYEQYF
.	many	TRBV7-8	TRBJ2-7	TGTGCCAGCAGCTTGGAGGGGAACATCATCTACGAGCAGTACTTC	CASSLEGNIIYEQYF
TRBD1	many	TRBV29-1	TRBJ2-3	TGCAGCACCCCGGGACAGGGCACAGATACGCAGTATTTT	CSTPGQGTDTQYF
TRBD1	many	TRBV20-1	TRBJ1-2	TGCAGTGCTCGTACAACCGGGACAGGGGGCATCTACACCTTC	CSARTTGTGGIYTF
.	many	TRBV20-1	TRBJ1-4	TGCAGTGCCACCAATCGGGCGGCCTTTAATGAAAAACTGTTTTTT	CSATNRAAFNEKLFF
TRBD1	many	TRBV12-3/TRBV12-4	TRBJ1-2	TGTGCCAGCAGTTTATCAGGGGGCTATGGCTACACCTTC	CASSLSGGYGYTF
.	many	TRBV7-9	TRBJ2-2	TGTGCCAGCAGCCCCGAGAACACCGGGGAGCTGTTTTTT	CASSPENTGELFF
TRBD2	many	TRBV6-1	TRBJ2-3	TGTGCCAGCACCCAGACATTCACTAGCGGGTCCACAGATACGCAGTATTTT	CASTQTFTSGSTDTQYF
.	few	TRBV7-6	TRBJ1-4	TGTGCCAGCAGCCGCGGGAGGAATGAAAAACTGTTTTTT	CASSRGRNEKLFF
TRBD1	many	TRBV6-4	TRBJ2-7	TGTGCCAGCACCACGAAAAGACAGGGGTCGGACGAGCAGTACTTC	CASTTKRQGSDEQYF
.	few	TRBV5-4	TRBJ1-2	TGTGCCAGCAGCTTGGTGGGGCAGAAGCTTTATGGCTACACCTTC	CASSLVGQKLYGYTF
TRBD2	many	TRBV28	TRBJ2-5	TGTGCCAGCAGCACCCTAGCGGGGGAAGAGACCCAGTACTTC	CASSTLAGEETQYF
.	few	TRBV6-2/TRBV6-3	TRBJ2-7	TGTGCCAGCAGTTACAAAATAAGCTACGAGCAGTACTTC	CASSYKISYEQYF
.	many	TRBV5-6	TRBJ1-1	TGTGCCAGCAGCTTGGTCTCGCGCGGCGTGAACACTGAAGCTTTCTTT	CASSLVSRGVNTEAFF
TRBD1	many	TRBV5-5	TRBJ1-5	TGTGCCAGCAGCTTGGTACAGGGGGCCCAATGGGCCCAGCATTTT	CASSLVQGAQWAQHF
.	.	TRBV6-2/TRBV6-3	TRBJ2-3	TGTGCCAGCATGGACGCGGGTATAGATACGCAGTATTTT	CASMDAGIDTQYF
TRBD1	few	TRBV12-3/TRBV12-4	TRBJ2-1	TGTGCCAGCAGTGCAGGGGGTTACAATGAGCAGTTCTTC	CASSAGGYNEQFF
.	many	TRBV7-2	TRBJ2-3	TGTGCCAGCAGCTTAGTTTCTGGGGCCACAGATACGCAGTATTTT	CASSLVSGATDTQYF
.	.	TRBV24-1	TRBJ1-1	TGTGCCACCACCACCGTGCGTCGGGTGAACACTGAAGCTTTCTTT	CATTTVRRVNTEAFF
.	many	TRBV20-1	TRBJ2-6	TGCAGTGCCTCTACTCCCTCTGGGGCCAACGTCCTGACTTTC	CSASTPSGANVLTF
.	.	TRBV28	TRBJ1-6	TGTGCCAGCAGTTTGTGGGGCCAGCGAGATTCACCCCTCCACTTT	CASSLWGQRDSPLHF
TRBD1	.	TRBV5-1	TRBJ2-5	TGCGCCAGCAGCTTGTCCGGGACAGAAGAGACCCAGTACTTC	CASSLSGTEETQYF
TRBD2	few	TRBV7-9	TRBJ2-2	TGTGCCAGCAGCTCGGGACTACAGACCGGGGAGCTGTTTTTT	CASSSGLQTGELFF
.	many	TRBV7-2	TRBJ1-3	TGTGCCAGCAGCCGAGACTCTGGAAACACCATATATTTT	CASSRDSGNTIYF
.	many	TRBV12-3/TRBV12-4	TRBJ1-1	TGTGCCAGCACGCTTCTTGGGAACACTGAAGCTTTCTTT	CASTLLGNTEAFF
.	many	TRBV27	TRBJ2-3	TGTGCCAGCAGTTTAGTGGCGGGCACAGATACGCAGTATTTT	CASSLVAGTDTQYF
TRBD2	many	TRBV28	TRBJ2-3	TGTGCCAGCAGTTCCGGACTAGCGGGGGGGTCGGATACGCAGTATTTT	CASSSGLAGGSDTQYF
.	many	TRBV11-1	TRBJ2-1	TGTGCCAGCAGCCCCACGGAACTAGGGCACAATGAGCAGTTCTTC	CASSPTELGHNEQFF
TRBD1	many	TRBV28	TRBJ2-3	TGTGCCAGCAGTCTTCCCGAGACAGGGGGCGCGGATACGCAGTATTTT	CASSLPETGGADTQYF
.	many	TRBV7-9	TRBJ2-5	TGTGCCAGCAGCTTAGTCGGTGATTGGGCAGGAGAAGAGACCCAGTACTTC	CASSLVGDWAGEETQYF
.	many	TRBV12-3/TRBV12-4	TRBJ1-4	TGTGCCAGCAGCCTCACCAGGGGAACTAATGAAAAACTGTTTTTT	CASSLTRGTNEKLFF
TRBD1	few	TRBV5-1	TRBJ1-1	TGCGCCAGCAGCCCACTGGGACAGCTGAACACTGAAGCTTTCTTT	CASSPLGQLNTEAFF